Each of the 27 T cell receptor beta chains below was sequenced from the same sample in a study of OX40 agonist ivuxolimab in advanced cancers. The receptor library was made with the immunoSEQ multiplex PCR assay. Held by TCRdb, this immuneACCESS table contains in-frame sequences only and omits some clones. Under half of the omission traces to an unresolved V gene where checked; the cause of the rest is unknown. The sample table lists about 53,000 clones, roughly 84% of them with a count of one. The ten top clones hold around 4.3% of the sample. This specimen was CD4+ or CD8+ T cells sorted from blood, taken in a trial of the OX40 agonist ivuxolimab. The receptors shown here come from an adult with an advanced solid tumor such as melanoma, head and neck, liver or kidney cancer.

This rearrangement joins TRBV18 to TRBJ2-3; D is perhaps TRBD2 (5 bases). The CDR3 has 16 residues. The germline V and J ends were trimmed by 0 bases and 2 bases, with 12 bases remaining between them. Germline-derived CDR1 and CDR2 are KGHSH and LQKENI. The CDR3 loop is CASSPPSGPSTDTQYF. The CDR3 nucleotides read TGTGCCAGCTCACCACCGAGCGGTCCCTCCACAGATACGCAGTATTTT.

The rearrangement uses TRBV7-2 and TRBJ2-5; TRBD2 agrees at 10 bases. V shed 5 bases and J 0 bases; nucleotides not matched to a gene: 6. The CDR3 consists of 16 residues. Germline CDR1 SGHTA, CDR2 FQGNSA. CDR3 sequence (DNA): TGTGCCAGCAGCACCTCTAGCGGGAGTTACCAAGAGACCCAGTACTTC. Translated, it gives CASSTSSGSYQETQYF.

This chain connects TRBV6-4 to TRBJ1-1; possible D gene TRBD1, 6 bases. CDR1 and CDR2 (germline): MRHNA, SNTAGT. This CDR3 is built from 15 residues. Trimming removed 9 bases from V and 4 bases from J, with 21 bases in between. This CDR3 reads CARTFGGAAITEAFF. CDR3 DNA sequence: TGTGCCAGGACCTTCGGGGGCGCCGCTATCACTGAAGCTTTCTTT.

The rearrangement links TRBV12-5 to TRBJ2-1, with D unclear. Looked up from germline, CDR1 is LGHNT and CDR2 is FRNRAP. Trimming took off 1 base at V and 5 bases at J, with 9 bases between the two ends. This CDR3 comprises 14 residues. This chain's CDR3 is CASGLGHIDNEQFF. For the CDR3, the DNA is TGTGCTAGTGGTTTGGGACACATAGACAATGAGCAGTTCTTC.

This clone is medium-sized (0.01 to 0.1%) within its sample. The chain employs TRBV27 and TRBJ1-3; TRBD1 might be the D (5 bases). The germline gives CDR1 MNHEY, CDR2 SMNVEV (reference sequence). V lost 2 bases and J 3 bases, leaving 8 bases between the germline ends. The CDR3 covers 14 residues. CDR3 residues: CASSLTGLGNTIYF. CDR3 nucleotide sequence: TGTGCCAGCAGTTTAACGGGGCTTGGAAACACCATATATTTT.

The CDR3 DNA follows: TGTGCCAGCAGCCCAACCCCTCGGAGCTCCTACAATGAGCAGTTCTTC. This codes for CASSPTPRSSYNEQFF. V gene TRBV7-8 combines with J gene TRBJ2-1; D not certain. Germline loops: CDR1 SGHVS, CDR2 FQNEAQ. The CDR3 is 16 amino acids. V was shortened by 5 bases and J by 0 bases, with 14 bases between the two germline ends.

The rearrangement joins TRBV11-1 to TRBJ2-7; D gene unclear. The CDR3 sequence is 13 residues long. Deletions cut 5 bases from V and 1 base from J, with 9 bases between. From germline, CDR1 is SGHAT and CDR2 FQDESV (reference sequence). The CDR3 DNA is TGTGCCAGCAGCATCCGAGAGTCCTACGAGCAGTACTTC. It is translated as CASSIRESYEQYF. Together with reference TRBV11-1 and TRBJ2-7, the CDR3 gives the full variable domain: EAEVAQSPRYKITEKSQAVAFWCDPISGHATLYWYRQILGQGPELLVQFQDESVVDDSQLPKDRFSAERLKGVDSTLKIQPAELGDSAMYLCASSIRESYEQYFGPGTRLTVT.

In its sample, this clone was seen once. This sequence joins TRBV13 and TRBJ2-2; TRBD2 matches at 7 bases. The CDR3 is made up of 13 amino acids. Germline CDR1 is PRHDT and CDR2 is FYEKMQ (reference sequence). The V segment lost 10 bases and the J segment 3 bases; nucleotides outside the gene matches: 5. The DNA for the CDR3 is TGTGCCACCAGACTAGCAGACACCGGGGAGCTGTTTTTT. This translates into CATRLADTGELFF.

V and J are TRBV6-5 and TRBJ2-3, with 7 bases matching TRBD2. The ends lost 10 bases at V and 5 bases at J; junction bases unmatched: 3. The CDR3 length is 11 residues. Germline-derived CDR1 and CDR2 are MNHEY and SVGAGI. The CDR3 DNA follows: TGTGCCACAGGGAGGGGAGATACGCAGTATTTT. Encoded protein: CATGRGDTQYF.

This chain links TRBV28 with TRBJ2-2, with D perhaps matching TRBD1 or TRBD2 (6 bases each). The CDR3 totals 20 residues. Germline assignment: CDR1 MDHEN and CDR2 SYDVKM. The V gene lost 6 bases and the J gene lost 5 bases, with 31 bases spanning the gap. The CDR3 loop reads CASSSPGGASIAVGTGELFF. In DNA, the CDR3 is TGTGCCAGCAGCTCCCCCGGGGGCGCAAGTATCGCCGTGGGGACCGGGGAGCTGTTTTTT. Variable domain in full (rest from reference TRBV28 and TRBJ2-2): DVKVTQSSRYLVKRTGEKVFLECVQDMDHENMFWYRQDPGLGLRLIYFSYDVKMKEKGDIPEGYSVSREKKERFSLILESASTNQTSMYLCASSSPGGASIAVGTGELFFGEGSRLTVL.

The chain employs TRBV25-1 and TRBJ2-2, with a possible D match to TRBD2 (6 bases). Germline V CDR1 and CDR2: MGHDK, SYGVNS. V was trimmed by 6 bases and J by 5 bases, leaving 7 bases between them. The CDR3 is 12 amino acids. CDR3 nucleotide sequence: TGTGCCAGCAGACGGGGGACCGGGGAGCTGTTTTTT. Its protein is CASRRGTGELFF.

The chain combines TRBV18 with TRBJ2-1, with a tentative D call TRBD1 (6 bases). Trimming left V 2 bases short and J 7 bases short, with 21 bases between. This CDR3 has 17 residues. Germline loops: CDR1 KGHSH, CDR2 LQKENI. This chain's CDR3 is CASSPGIPDSLENEQFF. Written as DNA, the CDR3 is TGTGCCAGCTCACCAGGAATCCCGGACAGTCTGGAAAATGAGCAGTTCTTC.

The chain links TRBV28 to TRBJ2-5; 12 positions match TRBD2. The CDR3 spans 17 residues. Trimming at V came to 2 bases and at J to 1 base, leaving 5 bases not matched to a gene. Per germline, CDR1 MDHEN and CDR2 SYDVKM. In nucleotides, the CDR3 is TGTGCCAGCAGTTTACTCCGACTAGCGGGAGTCCAAGAGACCCAGTACTTC. Encoded protein: CASSLLRLAGVQETQYF. The full variable domain, rest sourced from reference TRBV28 and TRBJ2-5, is DVKVTQSSRYLVKRTGEKVFLECVQDMDHENMFWYRQDPGLGLRLIYFSYDVKMKEKGDIPEGYSVSREKKERFSLILESASTNQTSMYLCASSLLRLAGVQETQYFGPGTRLLVL.

This rearrangement joins TRBV19 to TRBJ1-1, with TRBD1 matching over 7 bases. The trim removed 3 bases at V and 1 base at J, leaving 11 bases unmatched. Germline lookup yields CDR1 LNHDA and CDR2 SQIVND (reference sequence). This CDR3 region has 17 residues. CDR3 protein: CASSMHRGNIGNTEAFF. The CDR3 DNA follows: TGTGCCAGTAGTATGCACAGGGGAAATATAGGGAACACTGAAGCTTTCTTT.

The gene calls are TRBV6-6 and TRBJ2-2; 8 bases agree with TRBD1. Germline V CDR1 and CDR2: MNHNY, SVGAGI (reference sequence). Germline trimming cut 2 bases from V and 1 base from J; bases unmatched to any gene: 3. The CDR3 is 16 amino acids. The CDR3 DNA sequence: TGTGCCAGCAGTTACCCCGGGACAGGGAACACCGGGGAGCTGTTTTTT. Protein product: CASSYPGTGNTGELFF.

The rearrangement joins TRBV2 to TRBJ2-4, with no clear D. Trimming removed 6 bases at V and 15 bases at J, with 18 bases between. The germline V gene encodes CDR1 SNHLY and CDR2 FYNNEI. The CDR3 covers 12 residues. Here the CDR3 reads CASSPEFPRRYF. CDR3 DNA sequence: TGTGCCAGCAGCCCTGAGTTTCCAAGGCGGTACTTC. Complete variable domain (other parts from reference TRBV2 and TRBJ2-4): EPEVTQTPSHQVTQMGQEVILRCVPISNHLYFYWYRQILGQKVEFLVSFYNNEISEKSEIFDDQFSVERPDGSNFTLKIRSTKLEDSAMYFCASSPEFPRRYFGAGTRLSVL.

This clone was detected once. The chain links TRBV19 to TRBJ2-5; 9 bases are a match to TRBD2. The germline CDR1 and CDR2 sequences are LNHDA and SQIVND (reference sequence). This CDR3 is 15 amino acids long. As DNA, the CDR3 is TGTGTCCTCCTCGGGGATAGCGGGAGCCTGGAGACCCAGTACTTC. It specifies CVLLGDSGSLETQYF.

The V and J genes are TRBV7-8 and TRBJ1-5; 12 bases map to TRBD1. This CDR3 spans 16 amino acids. The V segment lost 5 bases and the J segment 5 bases; nucleotides outside the gene matches: 7. Per the germline V gene, CDR1 is SGHVS and CDR2 is FQNEAQ. CDR3 DNA sequence: TGTGCCAGCAGCACAAGGGACAGGGGGCGCCATCAGCCCCAGCATTTT. Its protein is CASSTRDRGRHQPQHF.

CDR3 DNA: TGCGCCAGCAGTGATGTAGGAGGGCCAAGGTCGTATTTT. Encoded protein: CASSDVGGPRSYF. The rearrangement links TRBV10-2 to TRBJ2-3; D is possibly TRBD2 (6 bases). Germline loops: CDR1 WSHSY, CDR2 SAAADI. V lost 3 bases, J lost 14 bases, and 18 bases lay in between. The CDR3 runs to 13 residues.

The chain uses TRBV5-6 and TRBJ2-1; 11 bases fit TRBD2. CDR3 size: 19 residues. Germline assignment: CDR1 SGHDT and CDR2 YYEEEE. Trimming cost V 4 bases and J 1 base; bases outside gene matches: 13. The CDR3 loop reads CASSGWASGRTWSYNEQFF. DNA of the CDR3: TGTGCCAGCAGCGGCTGGGCTAGCGGGAGGACTTGGTCCTACAATGAGCAGTTCTTC.

This clone is termed medium-sized. V is TRBV9 and J is TRBJ1-2, with TRBD1 identical over 7 bases. With 4 bases clipped from V and 4 bases from J, the junction kept 7 bases outside the gene matches. The CDR3 is 14 residues long. Looked up from germline, CDR1 is SGDLS and CDR2 is YYNGEE. The CDR3, as DNA: TGTGCCAGCAGCAACCGGGACAGCCCCTATGGCTACACCTTC. This sequence encodes CASSNRDSPYGYTF. Combining the CDR3 with reference TRBV9 and TRBJ1-2 gives the whole variable domain DSGVTQTPKHLITATGQRVTLRCSPRSGDLSVYWYQQSLDQGLQFLIQYYNGEERAKGNILERFSAQQFPDLHSELNLSSLELGDSALYFCASSNRDSPYGYTFGSGTRLTVV.

V usage is TRBV18 and J usage is TRBJ2-2, with no clear D. The CDR3 totals 14 residues. Germline V lookup: CDR1 KGHSH, CDR2 LQKENI. The V gene lost 2 bases and the J gene lost 1 base, with 5 bases spanning the gap. CDR3 amino acids: CASSPAVNTGELFF. The CDR3 DNA sequence: TGTGCCAGCTCACCAGCGGTGAACACCGGGGAGCTGTTTTTT.

The chain is built from TRBV18 and TRBJ2-7, with a possible D match to TRBD1 (5 bases). Germline V gene lookup returns CDR1 KGHSH and CDR2 LQKENI. The CDR3 spans 13 residues. The V and J ends lost 6 bases and 0 bases respectively, with 9 bases between them. The chain's CDR3 is CASSTEYSYEQYF. CDR3 sequence (DNA): TGTGCCAGCTCGACAGAGTACTCCTACGAGCAGTACTTC.

The chain joins TRBV11-2 to TRBJ2-3; 9 positions match TRBD2. Germline CDR1 and CDR2: SGHAT and FQNNGV. With 1 base clipped from V and 4 bases from J, the junction kept 9 bases outside the gene matches. The CDR3 is 17 residues long. Here the CDR3 reads CASSLGIASGKADTQYF. The CDR3 DNA sequence: TGTGCCAGCAGCTTAGGAATCGCTAGCGGGAAGGCAGATACGCAGTATTTT.

Only one count was recorded for this clone. This chain links TRBV2 with TRBJ1-5, with TRBD1 matching 8 bases. Per the germline V gene, CDR1 is SNHLY and CDR2 is FYNNEI. V lost 7 bases and J lost 0; bases outside the gene matches: 8. This CDR3 spans 16 amino acids. CDR3 nucleotides: TGTGCCAGCACTGATGGGACAGGCTTTAGCAATCAGCCCCAGCATTTT. It specifies CASTDGTGFSNQPQHF.

The V gene is TRBV5-1, the J gene TRBJ2-3; the match to TRBD1 covers 7 bases. CDR1 SGHRS and CDR2 YFSETQ come from the germline V gene. CDR3 length equals 15 residues. Unmatched junction bases numbered 3, after V lost 2 bases and J lost 0 bases. CDR3 sequence reads: CASSLDRASTDTQYF. The CDR3 region has the DNA TGCGCCAGCAGCTTAGACAGGGCTAGCACAGATACGCAGTATTTT.

J is TRBJ2-5 and V is TRBV6-6; the D is unclear. The CDR3 is made up of 14 amino acids. Trimming removed 5 bases from V and 4 bases from J, with 14 bases in between. Per germline, CDR1 MNHNY and CDR2 SVGAGI (reference sequence). In DNA, the CDR3 is TGTGCCAGCAGTCTTTCACCGGCCGCAGAGACCCAGTACTTC. Its protein product is CASSLSPAAETQYF.